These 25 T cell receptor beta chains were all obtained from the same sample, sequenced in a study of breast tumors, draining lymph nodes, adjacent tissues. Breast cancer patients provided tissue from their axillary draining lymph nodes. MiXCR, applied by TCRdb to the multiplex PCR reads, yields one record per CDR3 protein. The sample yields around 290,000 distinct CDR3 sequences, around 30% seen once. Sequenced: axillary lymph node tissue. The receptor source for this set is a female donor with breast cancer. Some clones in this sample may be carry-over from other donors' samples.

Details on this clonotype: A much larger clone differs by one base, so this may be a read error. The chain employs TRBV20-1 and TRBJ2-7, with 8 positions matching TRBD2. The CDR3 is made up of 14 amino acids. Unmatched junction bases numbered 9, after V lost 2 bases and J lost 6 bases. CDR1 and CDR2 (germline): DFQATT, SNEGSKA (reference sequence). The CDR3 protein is CSARRSGGAFEQYF. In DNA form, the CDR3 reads TGCAGTGCTAGACGGAGCGGGGGTGCCTTCGAGCAGTACTTC.

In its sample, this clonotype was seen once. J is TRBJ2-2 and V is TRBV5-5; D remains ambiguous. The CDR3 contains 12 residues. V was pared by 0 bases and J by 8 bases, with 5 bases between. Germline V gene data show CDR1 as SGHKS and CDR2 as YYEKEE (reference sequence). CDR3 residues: CASSLARGELFF. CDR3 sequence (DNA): TGTGCCAGCAGCTTGGCCAGAGGGGAGCTGTTTTTT.

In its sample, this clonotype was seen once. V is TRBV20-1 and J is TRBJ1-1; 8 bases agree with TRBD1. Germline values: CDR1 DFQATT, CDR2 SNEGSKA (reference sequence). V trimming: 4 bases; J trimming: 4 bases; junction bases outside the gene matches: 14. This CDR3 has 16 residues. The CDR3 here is CSAKTGTGLRFTEAFF. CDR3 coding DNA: TGCAGTGCTAAAACCGGGACAGGCCTTCGTTTCACTGAAGCTTTCTTT.

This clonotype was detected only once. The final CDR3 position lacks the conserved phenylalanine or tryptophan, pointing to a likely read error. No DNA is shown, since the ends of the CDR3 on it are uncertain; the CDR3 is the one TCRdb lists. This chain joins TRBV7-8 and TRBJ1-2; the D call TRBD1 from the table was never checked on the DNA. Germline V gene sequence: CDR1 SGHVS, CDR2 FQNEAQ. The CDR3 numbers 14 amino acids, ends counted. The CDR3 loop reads CASSARDRVYGYTL.

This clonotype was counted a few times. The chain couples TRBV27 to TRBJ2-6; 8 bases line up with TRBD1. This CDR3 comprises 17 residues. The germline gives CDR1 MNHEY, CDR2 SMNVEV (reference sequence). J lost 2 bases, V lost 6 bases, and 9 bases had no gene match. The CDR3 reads CASSVRGRSAGANVLTF. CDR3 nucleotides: TGTGCCAGCAGCGTCAGGGGGCGGTCTGCTGGGGCCAACGTCCTGACTTTC.

The CDR3 loop reads CASSLRQGGNSPLHF. In DNA, the CDR3 is TGCGCCAGCAGCTTGCGACAGGGTGGTAATTCACCCCTCCACTTT. This sequence joins TRBV5-1 and TRBJ1-6, with 7 bases that match TRBD1. V shed 1 base, J shed 6 bases, and the junction held 4 bases outside the gene matches. The CDR3 is made up of 15 amino acids. Germline CDR1 SGHRS, CDR2 YFSETQ.

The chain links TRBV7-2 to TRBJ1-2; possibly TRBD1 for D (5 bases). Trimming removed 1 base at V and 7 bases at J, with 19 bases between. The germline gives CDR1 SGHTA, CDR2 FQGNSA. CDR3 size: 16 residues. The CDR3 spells CASSLVVAGRQGGYTF. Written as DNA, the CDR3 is TGTGCCAGCAGCTTAGTAGTTGCAGGGAGGCAGGGTGGCTACACCTTC. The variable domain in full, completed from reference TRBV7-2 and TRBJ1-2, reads GAGVSQSPSNKVTEKGKDVELRCDPISGHTALYWYRQSLGQGLEFLIYFQGNSAPDKSGLPSDRFSAERTGGSVSTLTIQRTQQEDSAVYLCASSLVVAGRQGGYTFGSGTRLTVV.

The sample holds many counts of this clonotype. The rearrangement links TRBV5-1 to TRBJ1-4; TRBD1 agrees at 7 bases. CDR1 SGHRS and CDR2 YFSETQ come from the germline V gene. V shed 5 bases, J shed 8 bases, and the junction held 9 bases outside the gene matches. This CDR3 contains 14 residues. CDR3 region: CASRYQGDGEKLFF. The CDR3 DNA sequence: TGCGCCAGCAGATATCAGGGGGATGGGGAAAAACTGTTTTTT.

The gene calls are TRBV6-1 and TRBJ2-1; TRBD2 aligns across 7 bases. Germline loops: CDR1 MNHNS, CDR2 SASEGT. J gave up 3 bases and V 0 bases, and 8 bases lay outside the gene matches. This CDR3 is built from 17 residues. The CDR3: CASSEARGRALYNEQFF. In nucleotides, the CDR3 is TGTGCCAGCAGTGAAGCACGGGGGAGGGCCCTCTACAATGAGCAGTTCTTC.

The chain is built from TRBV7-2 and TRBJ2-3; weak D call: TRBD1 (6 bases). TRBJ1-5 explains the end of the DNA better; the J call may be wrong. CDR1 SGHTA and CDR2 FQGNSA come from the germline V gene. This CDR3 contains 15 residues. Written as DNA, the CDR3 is TGTGCCAGCAGCCTCACGGGGGCGCGCCCAGATACGCAGCATTTT. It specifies CASSLTGARPDTQHF.

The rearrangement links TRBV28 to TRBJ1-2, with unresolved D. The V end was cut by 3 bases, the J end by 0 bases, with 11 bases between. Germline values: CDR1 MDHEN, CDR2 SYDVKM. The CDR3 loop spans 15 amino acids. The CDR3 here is CASSFDHSTNYGYTF. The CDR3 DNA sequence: TGTGCCAGCAGTTTTGACCATTCAACTAACTATGGCTACACCTTC.

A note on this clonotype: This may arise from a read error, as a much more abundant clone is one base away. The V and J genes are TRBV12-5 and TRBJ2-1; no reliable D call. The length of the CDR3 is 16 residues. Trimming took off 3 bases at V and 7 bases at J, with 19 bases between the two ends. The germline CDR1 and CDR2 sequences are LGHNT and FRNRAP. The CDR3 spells CASGFVVAALMNEQFF. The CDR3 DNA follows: TGTGCTAGTGGTTTCGTCGTTGCGGCCCTCATGAATGAGCAGTTCTTC.

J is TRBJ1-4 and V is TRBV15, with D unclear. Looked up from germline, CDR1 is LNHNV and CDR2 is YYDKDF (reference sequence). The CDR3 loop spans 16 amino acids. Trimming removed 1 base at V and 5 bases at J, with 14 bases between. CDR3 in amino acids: CATSRGEQINNEKLFF. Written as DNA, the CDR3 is TGTGCCACCAGCAGAGGGGAACAGATCAACAATGAAAAACTGTTTTTT. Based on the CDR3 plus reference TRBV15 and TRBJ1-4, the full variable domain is DAMVIQNPRYQVTQFGKPVTLSCSQTLNHNVMYWYQQKSSQAPKLLFHYYDKDFNNEADTPDNFQSRRPNTSFCFLDIRSPGLGDTAMYLCATSRGEQINNEKLFFGSGTQLSVL.

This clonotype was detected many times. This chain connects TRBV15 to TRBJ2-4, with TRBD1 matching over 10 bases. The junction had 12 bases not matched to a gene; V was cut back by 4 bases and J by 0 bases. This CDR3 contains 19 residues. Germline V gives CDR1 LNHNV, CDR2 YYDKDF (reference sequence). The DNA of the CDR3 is TGTGCCACCAGCAACACCTTGGGGACAGGGGTTCTAGCCAAAAACATTCAGTACTTC. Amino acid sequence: CATSNTLGTGVLAKNIQYF.

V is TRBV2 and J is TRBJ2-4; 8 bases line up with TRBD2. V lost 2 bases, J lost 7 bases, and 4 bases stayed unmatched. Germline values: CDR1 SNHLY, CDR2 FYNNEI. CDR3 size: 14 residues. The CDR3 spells CASSERGGGNIQYF. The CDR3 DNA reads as TGTGCCAGCAGTGAACGGGGGGGCGGGAACATTCAGTACTTC.

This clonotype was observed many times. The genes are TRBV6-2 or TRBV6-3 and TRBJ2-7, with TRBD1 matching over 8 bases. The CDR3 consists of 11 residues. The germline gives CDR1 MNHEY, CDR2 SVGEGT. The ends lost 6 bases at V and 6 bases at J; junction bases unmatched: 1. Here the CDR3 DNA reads TGTGCCAGCAGCCAGGGGGCCGAGCAGTACTTC. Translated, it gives CASSQGAEQYF.

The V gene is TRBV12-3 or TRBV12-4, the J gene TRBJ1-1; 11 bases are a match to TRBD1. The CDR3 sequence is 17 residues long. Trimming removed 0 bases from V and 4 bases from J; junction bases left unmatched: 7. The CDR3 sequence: CASSLALGQGASTEAFF. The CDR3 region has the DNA TGTGCCAGCAGTTTAGCGCTCGGACAGGGGGCGAGCACTGAAGCTTTCTTT.

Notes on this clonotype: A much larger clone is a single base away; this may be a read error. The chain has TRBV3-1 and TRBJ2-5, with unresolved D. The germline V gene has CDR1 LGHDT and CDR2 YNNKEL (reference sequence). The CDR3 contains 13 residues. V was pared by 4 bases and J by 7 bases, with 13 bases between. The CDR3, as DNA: TGTGCCAGCAGCCCTACTATGGAAGGGACCCAGTACTTC. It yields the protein CASSPTMEGTQYF.

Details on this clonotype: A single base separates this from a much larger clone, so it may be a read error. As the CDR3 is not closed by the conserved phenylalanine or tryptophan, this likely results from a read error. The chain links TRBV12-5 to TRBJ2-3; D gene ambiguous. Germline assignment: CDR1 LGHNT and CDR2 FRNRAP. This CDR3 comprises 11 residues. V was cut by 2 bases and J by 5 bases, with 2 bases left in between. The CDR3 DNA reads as TGTGCTAGTGGTTTGTTAGATACGCAGTATTCT. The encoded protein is CASGLLDTQYS.

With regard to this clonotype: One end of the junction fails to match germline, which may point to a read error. CDR3 in amino acids: CASSLEGQTVNF. CDR3 nucleotides: TGTGCCAGCAGCTTAGAGGGACAGACAGTGAATTTT. The chain couples TRBV11-3 to TRBJ1-4; 7 bases line up with TRBD1. This CDR3 has 12 residues. Per the germline V gene, CDR1 is SGHNT and CDR2 is YENEEA. Complete variable domain (other parts from reference TRBV11-3 and TRBJ1-4): EAGVVQSPRYKIIEKKQPVAFWCNPISGHNTLYWYLQNLGQGPELLIRYENEEAVDDSQLPKDRFSAERLKGVDSTLKIQPAELGDSAVYLCASSLEGQTVNFGSGTQLSVL.

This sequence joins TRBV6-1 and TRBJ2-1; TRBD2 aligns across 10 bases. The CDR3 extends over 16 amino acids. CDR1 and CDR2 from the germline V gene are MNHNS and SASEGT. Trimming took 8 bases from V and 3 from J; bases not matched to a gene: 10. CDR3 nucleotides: TGTGCCAGCGAGCTCGCTAGCGGGAGACTCTACAATGAGCAGTTCTTC. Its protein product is CASELASGRLYNEQFF.

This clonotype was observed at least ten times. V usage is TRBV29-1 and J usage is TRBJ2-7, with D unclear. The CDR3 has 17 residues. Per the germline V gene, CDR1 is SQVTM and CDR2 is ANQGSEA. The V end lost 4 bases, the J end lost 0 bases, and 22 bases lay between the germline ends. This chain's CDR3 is CSVAAFLDRKLSYEQYF. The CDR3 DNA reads TGCAGCGTTGCGGCCTTCCTGGACCGAAAACTCTCCTACGAGCAGTACTTC.

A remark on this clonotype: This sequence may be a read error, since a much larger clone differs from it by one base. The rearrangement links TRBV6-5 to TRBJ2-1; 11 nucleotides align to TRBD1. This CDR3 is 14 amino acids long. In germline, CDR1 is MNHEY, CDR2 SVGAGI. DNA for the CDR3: TGTGCCAGCAGTTACTCGGACAGGGGGCCTGAGCAGCTCTTC. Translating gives CASSYSDRGPEQLF.

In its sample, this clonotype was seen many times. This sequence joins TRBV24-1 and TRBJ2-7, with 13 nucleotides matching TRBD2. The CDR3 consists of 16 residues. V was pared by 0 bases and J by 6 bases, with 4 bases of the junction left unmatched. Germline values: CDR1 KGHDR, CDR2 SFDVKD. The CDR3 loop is CATSDLGTSGEAEQYF. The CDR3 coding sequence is TGTGCCACCAGTGATTTGGGGACTAGCGGGGAAGCCGAGCAGTACTTC.

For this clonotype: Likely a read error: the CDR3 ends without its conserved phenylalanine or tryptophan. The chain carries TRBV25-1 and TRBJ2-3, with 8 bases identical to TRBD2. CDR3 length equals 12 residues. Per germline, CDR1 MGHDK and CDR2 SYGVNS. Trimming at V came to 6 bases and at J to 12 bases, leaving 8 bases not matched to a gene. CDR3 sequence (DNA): TGTGCCAGCAGCCCAGCGGGAGTTACACAGTATCTT. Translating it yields CASSPAGVTQYL.